This passage covers 23 T cell receptor beta chains from one sample sequenced in a study of metastatic and nonmetastatic thyroid tumors. Thyroid surgery was preceded by no treatment in any patient. TCRdb ran MiXCR on the PCR reads. The sample has about 32,000 clones, 15% to 20% seen once; the top ten hold about 11%. Sequenced: blood. The receptors stem from a female donor with papillary thyroid cancer or a benign thyroid nodule (not recorded which). Some clones in this sample may be carry-over from other donors' samples.

This clone showed up just a few times. The gene calls are TRBV28 and TRBJ1-3; TRBD1 matches at 7 bases. The CDR3 extends over 14 amino acids. Looked up from germline, CDR1 is MDHEN and CDR2 is SYDVKM. V lost 8 bases, J lost 4 bases, and 8 bases stayed unmatched. The CDR3 DNA sequence: TGTGCCAGCGGGACCACAGGGGTAGGAAACACCATATATTTT. It encodes CASGTTGVGNTIYF. Full variable domain (rest looked up from reference TRBV28 and TRBJ1-3): DVKVTQSSRYLVKRTGEKVFLECVQDMDHENMFWYRQDPGLGLRLIYFSYDVKMKEKGDIPEGYSVSREKKERFSLILESASTNQTSMYLCASGTTGVGNTIYFGEGSWLTVV.

This clone was seen at least ten times. The J gene is TRBJ1-2, the V gene TRBV27; no definite D call. The germline gives CDR1 MNHEY, CDR2 SMNVEV (reference sequence). Trimming removed 5 bases at V and 2 bases at J, with 12 bases between. The CDR3 runs 14 residues. The CDR3, as DNA: TGTGCCAGCAGTCCCTTCCCGCCCAACTATGGCTACACCTTC. It specifies CASSPFPPNYGYTF.

This clone was counted ten times or more. A read error may explain this, as a much larger clone is one base away. V and J are TRBV6-1 and TRBJ2-1; 8 nucleotides match TRBD1. V was pared by 6 bases and J by 9 bases, with 10 bases of the junction left unmatched. Germline V gene lookup returns CDR1 MNHNS and CDR2 SASEGT. This CDR3 comprises 14 residues. CDR3 protein: CASSSDRGHSEQFF. CDR3 DNA sequence: TGTGCCAGCAGCAGTGACAGGGGCCACAGTGAGCAGTTCTTC.

Many counts were recorded for this clone. The V and J genes are TRBV19 and TRBJ1-1; D might be TRBD1 (6 bases). CDR3 length: 14 residues. Germline V gives CDR1 LNHDA, CDR2 SQIVND (reference sequence). Trimming took off 6 bases at V and 4 bases at J, with 15 bases between the two ends. The CDR3 nucleotides read TGTGCCAGTAGACATTACAGGGAGCGCACTGAAGCTTTCTTT. Residues: CASRHYRERTEAFF.

This clone was counted many times. The chain combines TRBV19 with TRBJ2-2, with 7 bases identical to TRBD2. The CDR3 runs 16 residues. Trimming took 6 bases from V and 0 from J; bases not matched to a gene: 7. Per germline, CDR1 LNHDA and CDR2 SQIVND (reference sequence). CDR3 sequence: CASRRSGTTNTGELFF. The CDR3 DNA reads TGTGCCAGTAGGCGGAGCGGGACTACGAACACCGGGGAGCTGTTTTTT.

Many counts were recorded for this clone. This sequence joins TRBV5-6 and TRBJ2-2; D is unresolved. The CDR3 is 15 amino acids. CDR1 SGHDT and CDR2 YYEEEE come from the germline V gene. Deletions cut 0 bases from V and 1 base from J, with 7 bases between. CDR3 region: CASSLGAGNTGELFF. For the CDR3, the DNA is TGTGCCAGCAGCTTGGGGGCAGGGAACACCGGGGAGCTGTTTTTT.

Note on this clone: Relative to the germline gene, one junction end is altered; a read error may explain this. V and J are TRBV5-4 and TRBJ2-3, with TRBD1 matching over 9 bases. Per germline, CDR1 SGHNT and CDR2 YYREEE (reference sequence). CDR3 length equals 16 residues. CDR3 coding DNA: TGTGCCAGCAGCTTGGTTGGGACAGGGAGCACAGATATGCAGTATTTT. Translating it yields CASSLVGTGSTDMQYF.

This clone was observed many times. V usage is TRBV7-6 and J usage is TRBJ2-5; D remains ambiguous. The CDR3 runs to 21 residues. Germline-derived CDR1 and CDR2 are SGHVS and FNYEAQ. V lost 1 base, J lost 4 bases, and 31 bases lay in between. CDR3 nucleotides: TGTGCCAGCAGCTTAGTTCCTTTGGGCCAGCCTATACCTAAAGGCGGAGAGACCCAGTACTTC. Translated: CASSLVPLGQPIPKGGETQYF. The whole variable domain, filled in from reference TRBV7-6 and TRBJ2-5, reads GAGVSQSPRYKVTKRGQDVALRCDPISGHVSLYWYRQALGQGPEFLTYFNYEAQQDKSGLPNDRFSAERPEGSISTLTIQRTEQRDSAMYRCASSLVPLGQPIPKGGETQYFGPGTRLLVL.

This clone has a count of ten or more. V and J are TRBV18 and TRBJ1-6; 7 bases align to TRBD1. Germline lookup yields CDR1 KGHSH and CDR2 LQKENI. This CDR3 contains 17 residues. Trimming cost V 3 bases and J 4 bases; bases outside gene matches: 9. CDR3 sequence reads: CASSPYSEGQYNSPLHF. The CDR3 bases are TGTGCCAGCTCACCTTATTCAGAGGGACAGTATAATTCACCCCTCCACTTT.

This clone was seen at least ten times. The chain recombines TRBV4-1 with TRBJ2-3, with D hard to call. The CDR3 sequence is 16 residues long. The germline V and J ends were trimmed by 0 bases and 0 bases, with 10 bases remaining between them. Germline CDR1 MGHRA, CDR2 YSYEKL. In nucleotides, the CDR3 is TGCGCCAGCAGCCAAGATAAAGACGGAAGCACAGATACGCAGTATTTT. Encoded protein: CASSQDKDGSTDTQYF.

On this clone itself: A much larger clone sits a single nucleotide away, making a read error possible. Other nucleotide sequences in the sample specify the same CDR3. The V gene is TRBV20-1, the J gene TRBJ1-1; 8 bases are shared with TRBD1. The CDR3 runs 15 residues. Germline lookup yields CDR1 DFQATT and CDR2 SNEGSKA (reference sequence). DNA of the CDR3: TGCAGGCCGTCCGTCAGGGGGCACACGAACACTGGAGCTTTCTTT. It encodes CRPSVRGHTNTGAFF.

This clone showed up just a few times. A single base separates this from a much larger clone, so it may be a read error. The rearrangement uses TRBV7-6 and TRBJ2-5; D remains unclear. CDR1 SGHVS and CDR2 FNYEAQ come from the germline V gene. Deletions cut 2 bases from V and 2 bases from J, with 0 bases between. The CDR3 extends over 11 amino acids. DNA for the CDR3: TGTGCCAGCAGCTTACAAGAGACCCAGTACTTC. This codes for CASSLQETQYF.

The V gene is TRBV7-3, the J gene TRBJ2-2; TRBD1 matches 7 bases. Trimming took 6 bases from V and 3 from J; bases not matched to a gene: 13. CDR1 is SGHTA and CDR2 is FQGTGA in the germline V gene. The CDR3 has 17 amino acids. The CDR3 nucleotides are TGTGCCAGCAGTCGACCTCAGGGGGAAGTGTACACCGGGGAGCTGTTTTTT. This sequence encodes CASSRPQGEVYTGELFF.

Ten or more counts support this clone. The chain uses TRBV2 and TRBJ1-5; D may be TRBD1 (6 bases). The CDR3 covers 15 residues. Trimming shortened V by 7 bases and J by 5 bases, and 18 bases separated the two germline ends. Looked up from germline, CDR1 is SNHLY and CDR2 is FYNNEI. The CDR3 is CASTDGGPYYQPQHF. The CDR3 DNA reads as TGTGCCAGCACCGACGGGGGGCCGTATTATCAGCCCCAGCATTTT. Looking up the rest from reference TRBV2 and TRBJ1-5 gives the full variable domain: EPEVTQTPSHQVTQMGQEVILRCVPISNHLYFYWYRQILGQKVEFLVSFYNNEISEKSEIFDDQFSVERPDGSNFTLKIRSTKLEDSAMYFCASTDGGPYYQPQHFGDGTRLSIL.

The chain employs TRBV18 and TRBJ2-6; D possibly matches TRBD1 or TRBD2 (5 bases each). Trimming shortened V by 1 base and J by 2 bases, and 6 bases separated the two germline ends. There are 15 residues in the CDR3. Germline CDR1 reads KGHSH; CDR2 reads LQKENI. The CDR3 sequence is CASSPRGTGANVLTF. CDR3 DNA sequence: TGTGCCAGCTCACCACGGGGGACTGGGGCCAACGTCCTGACTTTC.

This clone was picked up many times. CDR3 coding DNA: TGTGCCAGTAGTATCCCTCAAGACTACTCTGGAAACACCATATATTTT. It codes for CASSIPQDYSGNTIYF. V usage is TRBV19 and J usage is TRBJ1-3; no clear D gene. Trimming stripped 3 bases from V and 0 bases from J, with 12 bases between. CDR1 LNHDA and CDR2 SQIVND come from the germline V gene (reference sequence). The CDR3 covers 16 residues.

This clone was picked up many times. The rearrangement uses TRBV12-3 or TRBV12-4 and TRBJ2-2, with D possibly being TRBD1 (5 bases). Between the trimmed V and J ends, which lost 3 bases and 4 bases, there was a span of 12 bases. The length of the CDR3 is 15 residues. CDR3 bases: TGTGCCAGCAGTTTGGTTGGGGCCCGCACCGGGGAGCTGTTTTTT. It is translated as CASSLVGARTGELFF.

This clone has a handful of counts. The chain carries TRBV27 and TRBJ2-1; TRBD2 matches at 7 bases. V lost 3 bases and J lost 14; bases outside the gene matches: 7. The CDR3 covers 12 residues. The germline gives CDR1 MNHEY, CDR2 SMNVEV (reference sequence). In DNA form, the CDR3 reads TGTGCCAGCAGTTTCCTGGCGGGAGTAAAGTTCTTC. This translates into CASSFLAGVKFF.

This clone was detected only once. The chain employs TRBV5-1 and TRBJ1-4, with TRBD1 as a possible D gene (5 bases). The length of the CDR3 is 16 residues. Germline loops: CDR1 SGHRS, CDR2 YFSETQ. With 4 bases removed from V and 5 bases from J, the gap between germline ends came to 18 bases. CDR3 bases: TGCGCCAGCAGCCCAGGGAGGGTGGCCCCGAATGAAAAACTGTTTTTT. Amino acid sequence: CASSPGRVAPNEKLFF.

At least ten counts were recorded for this clone. The rearrangement joins TRBV25-1 to TRBJ1-1; maybe TRBD1 (5 bases). Trimming removed 3 bases from V and 3 bases from J, with 11 bases in between. This CDR3 is 14 amino acids long. Germline-derived CDR1 and CDR2 are MGHDK and SYGVNS. CDR3 sequence reads: CASSDGAWDTEAFF. The CDR3 DNA follows: TGTGCCAGCAGTGATGGGGCTTGGGACACTGAAGCTTTCTTT.

This clone occurred many times. The chain uses TRBV5-1 and TRBJ1-1, with TRBD1 identical over 7 bases. The V segment lost 3 bases and the J segment 10 bases; nucleotides outside the gene matches: 3. The CDR3 loop spans 11 amino acids. Germline CDR1 is SGHRS and CDR2 is YFSETQ. This chain's CDR3 is CASSSRQGAFF. Here the CDR3 DNA reads TGCGCCAGCAGCTCCCGACAGGGAGCTTTCTTT.

This clone appeared many times. The chain joins TRBV19 to TRBJ1-5; 9 bases are shared with TRBD1. After removal of 6 bases from V and 5 bases from J, the junction contained 5 bases not matched to a gene. This CDR3 has 14 residues. Germline V gene lookup returns CDR1 LNHDA and CDR2 SQIVND (reference sequence). The CDR3 is CASRGTGSDQPQHF. As DNA, the CDR3 is TGTGCCAGTAGGGGGACAGGGTCGGATCAGCCCCAGCATTTT.

Regarding this clone: One end of the junction varies from germline; a read error may be responsible. V is TRBV7-2 and J is TRBJ1-3; D gene unclear. The CDR3 covers 15 residues. CDR1 SGHTA and CDR2 FQGNSA come from the germline V gene. CDR3 sequence (DNA): TGTGCCAACAGCCGCCCCACGTACTCTGGAAACACCATATATTTT. This gives the protein CANSRPTYSGNTIYF.